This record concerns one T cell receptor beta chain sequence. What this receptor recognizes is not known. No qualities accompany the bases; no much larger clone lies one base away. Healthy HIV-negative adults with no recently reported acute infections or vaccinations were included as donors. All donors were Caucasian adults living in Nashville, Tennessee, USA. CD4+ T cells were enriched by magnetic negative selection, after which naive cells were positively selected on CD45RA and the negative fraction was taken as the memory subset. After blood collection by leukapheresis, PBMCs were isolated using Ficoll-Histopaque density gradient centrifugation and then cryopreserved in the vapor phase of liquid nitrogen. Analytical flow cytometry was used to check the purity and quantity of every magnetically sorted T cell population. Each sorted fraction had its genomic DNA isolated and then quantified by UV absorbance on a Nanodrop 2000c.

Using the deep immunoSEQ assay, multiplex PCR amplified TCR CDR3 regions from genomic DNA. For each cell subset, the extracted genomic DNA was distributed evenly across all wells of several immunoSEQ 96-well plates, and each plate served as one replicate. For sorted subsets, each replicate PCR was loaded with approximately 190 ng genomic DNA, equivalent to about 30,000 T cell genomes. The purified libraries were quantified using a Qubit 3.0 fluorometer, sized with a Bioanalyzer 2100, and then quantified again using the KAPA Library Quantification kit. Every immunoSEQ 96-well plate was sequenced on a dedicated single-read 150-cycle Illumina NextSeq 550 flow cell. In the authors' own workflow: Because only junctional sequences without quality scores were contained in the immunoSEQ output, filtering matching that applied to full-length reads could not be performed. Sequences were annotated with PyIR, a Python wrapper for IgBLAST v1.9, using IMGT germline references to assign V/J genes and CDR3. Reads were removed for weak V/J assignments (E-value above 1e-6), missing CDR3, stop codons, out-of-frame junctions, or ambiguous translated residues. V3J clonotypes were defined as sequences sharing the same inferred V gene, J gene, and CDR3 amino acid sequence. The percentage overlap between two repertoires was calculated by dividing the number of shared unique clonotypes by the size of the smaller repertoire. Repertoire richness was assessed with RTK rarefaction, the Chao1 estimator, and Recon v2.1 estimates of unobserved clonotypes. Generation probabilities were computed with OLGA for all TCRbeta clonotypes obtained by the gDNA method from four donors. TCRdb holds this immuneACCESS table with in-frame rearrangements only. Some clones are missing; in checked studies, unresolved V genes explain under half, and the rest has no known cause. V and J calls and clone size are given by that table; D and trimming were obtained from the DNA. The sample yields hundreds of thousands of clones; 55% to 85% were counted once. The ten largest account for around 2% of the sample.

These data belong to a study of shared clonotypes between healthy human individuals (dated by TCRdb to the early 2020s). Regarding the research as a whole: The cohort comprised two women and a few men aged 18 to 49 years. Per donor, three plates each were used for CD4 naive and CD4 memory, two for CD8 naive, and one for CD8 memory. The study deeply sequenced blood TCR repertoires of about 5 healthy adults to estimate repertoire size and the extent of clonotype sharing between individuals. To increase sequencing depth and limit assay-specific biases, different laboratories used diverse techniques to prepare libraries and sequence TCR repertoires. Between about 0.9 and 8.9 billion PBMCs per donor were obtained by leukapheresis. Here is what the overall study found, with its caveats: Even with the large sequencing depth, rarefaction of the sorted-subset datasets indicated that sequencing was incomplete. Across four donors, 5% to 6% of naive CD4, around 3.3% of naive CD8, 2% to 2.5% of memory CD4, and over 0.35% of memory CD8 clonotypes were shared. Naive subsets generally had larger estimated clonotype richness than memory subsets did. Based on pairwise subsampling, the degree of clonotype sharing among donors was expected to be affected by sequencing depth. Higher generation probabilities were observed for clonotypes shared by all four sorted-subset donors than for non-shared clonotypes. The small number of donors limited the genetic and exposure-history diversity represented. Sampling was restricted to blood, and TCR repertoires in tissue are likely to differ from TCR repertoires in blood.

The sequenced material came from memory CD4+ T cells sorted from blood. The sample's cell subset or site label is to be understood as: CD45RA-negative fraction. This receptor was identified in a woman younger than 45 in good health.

The DNA sequence follows: TGTGCCAGCAGCCCTCCTAGCGGGAGAAGGAGCGAGCAGTACTTC. This yields the protein CASSPPSGRRSEQYF. The rearrangement combines TRBV28 with TRBJ2-7, and TRBD2 matches 10 of the central bases. Reading the germline V gene gives CDR1 MDHEN and CDR2 SYDVKM. The CDR3, from cysteine to phenylalanine, totals 15 residues. The read is trimmed to its CDR3 DNA, 45 bases read in frame from base 1. After removal of 6 bases from V and 6 bases from J, the junction retains 11 bases not matched to a gene.